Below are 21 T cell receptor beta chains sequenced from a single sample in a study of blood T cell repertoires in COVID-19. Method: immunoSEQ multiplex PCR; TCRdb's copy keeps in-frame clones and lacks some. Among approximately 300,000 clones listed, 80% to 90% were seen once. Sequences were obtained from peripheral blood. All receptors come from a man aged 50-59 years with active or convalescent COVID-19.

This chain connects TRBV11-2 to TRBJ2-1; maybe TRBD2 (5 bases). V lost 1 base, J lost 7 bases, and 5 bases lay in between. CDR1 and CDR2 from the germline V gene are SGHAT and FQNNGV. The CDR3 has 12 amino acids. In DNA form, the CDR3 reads TGTGCCAGCAGCTTAGGGACTAATGAGCAGTTCTTC. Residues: CASSLGTNEQFF.

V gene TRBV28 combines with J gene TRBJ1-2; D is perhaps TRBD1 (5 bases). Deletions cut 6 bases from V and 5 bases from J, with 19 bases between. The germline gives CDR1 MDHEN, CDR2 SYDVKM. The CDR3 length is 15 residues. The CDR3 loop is CASRFSLDSFYGYTF. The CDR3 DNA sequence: TGTGCCAGCAGGTTCTCTCTCGACAGCTTTTATGGCTACACCTTC.

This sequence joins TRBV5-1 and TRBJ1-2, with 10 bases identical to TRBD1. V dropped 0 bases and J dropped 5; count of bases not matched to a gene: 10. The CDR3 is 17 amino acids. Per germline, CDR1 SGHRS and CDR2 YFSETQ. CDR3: CASSLGPTGGGNYGYTF. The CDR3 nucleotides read TGCGCCAGCAGCTTGGGTCCGACAGGGGGCGGTAATTATGGCTACACCTTC.

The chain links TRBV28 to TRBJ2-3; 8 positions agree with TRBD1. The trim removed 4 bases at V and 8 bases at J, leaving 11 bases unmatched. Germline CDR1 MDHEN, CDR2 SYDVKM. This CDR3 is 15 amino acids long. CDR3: CASSSFDRGGGTQYF. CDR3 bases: TGTGCCAGCAGTTCGTTCGACAGGGGCGGTGGTACGCAGTATTTT.

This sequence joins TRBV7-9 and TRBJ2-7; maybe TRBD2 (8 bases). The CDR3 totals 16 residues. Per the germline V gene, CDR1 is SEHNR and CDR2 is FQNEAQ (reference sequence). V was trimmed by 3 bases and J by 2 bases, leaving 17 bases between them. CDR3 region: CASSFRGGQTAYEQYF. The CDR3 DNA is TGTGCCAGCAGCTTTCGGGGGGGACAGACCGCCTACGAGCAGTACTTC.

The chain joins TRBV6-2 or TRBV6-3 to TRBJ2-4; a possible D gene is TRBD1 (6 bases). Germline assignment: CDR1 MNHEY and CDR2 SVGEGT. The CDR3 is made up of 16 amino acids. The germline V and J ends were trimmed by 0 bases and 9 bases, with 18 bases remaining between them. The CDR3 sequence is CASSYSQDSITSIQYF. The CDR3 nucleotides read TGTGCCAGCAGTTACTCGCAGGACAGTATCACAAGCATTCAGTACTTC.

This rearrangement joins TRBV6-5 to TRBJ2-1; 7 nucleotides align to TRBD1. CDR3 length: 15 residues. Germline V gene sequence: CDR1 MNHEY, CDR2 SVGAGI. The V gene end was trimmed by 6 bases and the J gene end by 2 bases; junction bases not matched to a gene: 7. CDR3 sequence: CASRPDRVAYNEQFF. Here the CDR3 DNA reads TGTGCCAGCAGACCCGACAGGGTAGCCTACAATGAGCAGTTCTTC.

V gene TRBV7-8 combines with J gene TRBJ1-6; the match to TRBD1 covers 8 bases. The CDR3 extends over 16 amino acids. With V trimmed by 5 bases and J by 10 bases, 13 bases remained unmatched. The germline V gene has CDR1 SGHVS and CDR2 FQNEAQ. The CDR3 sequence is CASSRGRTGLQSPLHF. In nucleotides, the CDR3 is TGTGCCAGCAGCCGCGGACGGACAGGGCTCCAATCACCCCTCCACTTT.

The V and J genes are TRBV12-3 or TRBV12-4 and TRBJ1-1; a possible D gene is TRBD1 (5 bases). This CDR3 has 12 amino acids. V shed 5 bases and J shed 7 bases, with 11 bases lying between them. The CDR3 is CASSPQGLEAFF. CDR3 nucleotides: TGTGCCAGCAGTCCGCAGGGTCTTGAAGCTTTCTTT.

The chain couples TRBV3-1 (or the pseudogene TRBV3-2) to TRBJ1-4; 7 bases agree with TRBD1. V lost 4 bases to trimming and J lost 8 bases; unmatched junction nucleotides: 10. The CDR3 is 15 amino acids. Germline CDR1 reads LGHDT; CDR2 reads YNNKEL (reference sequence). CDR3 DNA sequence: TGTGCCAGCAGCCCGAGGGACAGTCCCTACGAAAAACTGTTTTTT. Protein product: CASSPRDSPYEKLFF.

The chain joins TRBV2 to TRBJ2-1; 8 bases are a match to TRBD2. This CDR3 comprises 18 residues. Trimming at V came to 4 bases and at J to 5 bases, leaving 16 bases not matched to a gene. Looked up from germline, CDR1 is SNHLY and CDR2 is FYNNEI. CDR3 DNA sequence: TGTGCCAGCAGTGGACGCGCCTGGGGCGGGGGGACAAACAATGAGCAGTTCTTC. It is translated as CASSGRAWGGGTNNEQFF.

The CDR3 sequence is CAWSVVLASDTEAFF. The CDR3 DNA is TGTGCCTGGAGTGTAGTCTTGGCTTCTGACACTGAAGCTTTCTTT. This chain connects TRBV30 to TRBJ1-1; D is unresolved. Looked up from germline, CDR1 is GTSNPN and CDR2 is SVGIG (reference sequence). The CDR3 contains 15 residues. V dropped 0 bases and J dropped 3 bases, with 14 bases sitting between them.

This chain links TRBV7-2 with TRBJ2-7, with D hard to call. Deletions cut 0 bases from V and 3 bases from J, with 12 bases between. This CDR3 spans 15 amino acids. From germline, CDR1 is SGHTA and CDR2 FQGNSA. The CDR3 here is CASSLAGSEVYEQYF. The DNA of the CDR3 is TGTGCCAGCAGCTTAGCGGGCTCGGAAGTCTACGAGCAGTACTTC.

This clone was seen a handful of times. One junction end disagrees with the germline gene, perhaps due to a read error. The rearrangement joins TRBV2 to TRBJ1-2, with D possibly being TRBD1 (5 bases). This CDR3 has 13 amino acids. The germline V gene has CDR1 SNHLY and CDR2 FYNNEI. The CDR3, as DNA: TGTGCCAGCAAAACTGGTGCGGGGGATTTGGAGGGCTTC. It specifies CASKTGAGDLEGF.

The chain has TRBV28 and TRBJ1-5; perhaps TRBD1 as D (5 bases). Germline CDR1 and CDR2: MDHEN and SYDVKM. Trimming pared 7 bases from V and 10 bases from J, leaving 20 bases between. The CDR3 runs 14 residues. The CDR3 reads CASTPGQGGSPQHF. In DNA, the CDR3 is TGTGCCAGCACCCCCGGCCAGGGAGGGTCCCCCCAGCATTTT.

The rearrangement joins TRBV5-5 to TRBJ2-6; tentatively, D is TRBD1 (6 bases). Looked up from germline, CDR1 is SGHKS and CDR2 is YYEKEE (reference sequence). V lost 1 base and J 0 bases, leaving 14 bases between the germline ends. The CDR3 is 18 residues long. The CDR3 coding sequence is TGTGCCAGCAGCTTGTTGGGCAGGGGCTACTCTGGGGCCAACGTCCTGACTTTC. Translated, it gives CASSLLGRGYSGANVLTF.

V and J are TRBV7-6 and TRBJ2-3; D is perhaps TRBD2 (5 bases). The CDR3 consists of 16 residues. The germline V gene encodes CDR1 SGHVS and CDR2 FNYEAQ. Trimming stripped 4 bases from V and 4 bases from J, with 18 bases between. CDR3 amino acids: CASSSPPEGRADTQYF. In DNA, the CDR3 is TGTGCCAGCAGCTCCCCCCCCGAGGGCCGGGCAGATACGCAGTATTTT.

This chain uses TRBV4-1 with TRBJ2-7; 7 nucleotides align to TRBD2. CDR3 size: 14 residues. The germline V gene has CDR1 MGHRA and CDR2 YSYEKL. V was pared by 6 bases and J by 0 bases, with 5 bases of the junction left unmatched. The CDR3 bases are TGCGCCAGCAGACGGTGGGGGGGCTCCTACGAGCAGTACTTC. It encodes CASRRWGGSYEQYF.

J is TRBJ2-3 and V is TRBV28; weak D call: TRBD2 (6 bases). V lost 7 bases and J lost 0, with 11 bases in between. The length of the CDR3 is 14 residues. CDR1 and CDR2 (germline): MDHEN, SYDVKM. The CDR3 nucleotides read TGTGCCAGCACGGGAGCGGAAAGCACAGATACGCAGTATTTT. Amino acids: CASTGAESTDTQYF.

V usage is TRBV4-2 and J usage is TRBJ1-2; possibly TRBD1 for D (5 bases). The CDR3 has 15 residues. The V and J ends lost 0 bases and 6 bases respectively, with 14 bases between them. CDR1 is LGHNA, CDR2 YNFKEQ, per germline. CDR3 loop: CASSQDWQGFNGYTF. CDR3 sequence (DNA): TGTGCCAGCAGCCAAGATTGGCAGGGCTTTAATGGCTACACCTTC.

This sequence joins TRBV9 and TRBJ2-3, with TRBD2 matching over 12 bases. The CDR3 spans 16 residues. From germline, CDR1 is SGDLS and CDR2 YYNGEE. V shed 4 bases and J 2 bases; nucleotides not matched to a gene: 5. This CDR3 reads CASSIGTSGFTDTQYF. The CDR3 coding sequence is TGTGCCAGCAGCATCGGGACTAGCGGGTTCACAGATACGCAGTATTTT.